Sequencing of this TCR beta chain was carried out in a study of cytomegalovirus exposure and HLA in healthy donors. Amplification used 60 Vbeta primers and 13 Jbeta primers. Data came from immunoSEQ multiplex PCR; TCRdb stores just in-frame clones and leaves some out. The listing contains some 130,000 clones. As to this clone: The sample holds other DNA sequences that translate to the same CDR3.

CDR1 is SGHDT and CDR2 is YYEEEE in the germline V gene. The length of the CDR3 is 14 residues. V lost 0 bases to trimming and J lost 1 base, with 4 bases between them. The V and J genes are TRBV5-6 and TRBJ1-4; no reliable D call. Sample: PBMCs. The sequence derives from a woman aged 40 to 50 in good health and CMV-seropositive. The DNA for the CDR3 is TGTGCCAGCAGCTTGGGTAGAACTAATGAAAAACTGTTTTTT. This translates into CASSLGRTNEKLFF.